Following are 2 T cell receptor beta chains from one sample sequenced in a study of blood T cell repertoires in COVID-19. Method: immunoSEQ multiplex PCR; TCRdb's copy keeps in-frame clones and lacks some. This table has approximately 53,000 clones, 90% appearing once. Sample: peripheral blood. The source is an elderly woman with acute or convalescent COVID-19.

The chain links TRBV3-1 (or the pseudogene TRBV3-2) to TRBJ1-3; TRBD1 is a possible D gene (5 bases). The V gene lost 6 bases and the J gene lost 1 base, with 13 bases spanning the gap. The CDR3 has 15 residues. Germline V gene lookup returns CDR1 LGHDT and CDR2 YNNKEL (reference sequence). For the CDR3, the DNA is TGTGCCAGCAGTCTTTCCGGGACTTCTGGAAACACCATATATTTT. It translates to CASSLSGTSGNTIYF.

This chain joins TRBV18 and TRBJ1-2, with D unresolved. The CDR3 contains 13 residues. Deletions cut 3 bases from V and 8 bases from J, with 13 bases between. Germline values: CDR1 KGHSH, CDR2 LQKENI. The CDR3 region has the DNA TGTGCCAGCTCACCCCTCAAGGGAGAGGGCTACACCTTC. This sequence encodes CASSPLKGEGYTF.